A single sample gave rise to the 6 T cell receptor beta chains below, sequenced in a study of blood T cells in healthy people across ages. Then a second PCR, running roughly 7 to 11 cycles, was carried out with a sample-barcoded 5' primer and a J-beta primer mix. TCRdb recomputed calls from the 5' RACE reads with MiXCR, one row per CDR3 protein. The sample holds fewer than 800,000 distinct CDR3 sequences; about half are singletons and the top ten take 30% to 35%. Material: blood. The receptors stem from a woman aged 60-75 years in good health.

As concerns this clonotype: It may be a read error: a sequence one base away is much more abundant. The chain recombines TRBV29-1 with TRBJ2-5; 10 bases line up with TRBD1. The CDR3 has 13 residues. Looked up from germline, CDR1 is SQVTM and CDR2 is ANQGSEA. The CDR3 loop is CSVLDRGKEIQYF. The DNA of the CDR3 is TGCAGCGTCCTGGACAGGGGGAAAGAGATCCAGTACTTC.

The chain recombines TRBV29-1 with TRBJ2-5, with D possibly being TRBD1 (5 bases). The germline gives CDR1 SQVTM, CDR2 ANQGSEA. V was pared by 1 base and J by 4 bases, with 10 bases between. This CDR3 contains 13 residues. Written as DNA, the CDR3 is TGCAGCGTTGAAGGTCAGGGCCGAGAGACCCAGTACTTC. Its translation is CSVEGQGRETQYF.

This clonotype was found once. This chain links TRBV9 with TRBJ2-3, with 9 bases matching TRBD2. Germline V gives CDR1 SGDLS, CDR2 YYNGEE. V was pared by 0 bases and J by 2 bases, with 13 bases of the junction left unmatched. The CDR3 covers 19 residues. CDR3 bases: TGTGCCAGCAGCGTAGTGGGGACTAGCAGACAATTCCTCACAGATACGCAGTATTTT. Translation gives CASSVVGTSRQFLTDTQYF.

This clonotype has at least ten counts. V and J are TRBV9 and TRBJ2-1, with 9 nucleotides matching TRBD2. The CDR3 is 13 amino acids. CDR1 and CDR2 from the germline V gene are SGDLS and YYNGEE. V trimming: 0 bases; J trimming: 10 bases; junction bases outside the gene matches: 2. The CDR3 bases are TGTGCCAGCAGCGTAGGACTAGCGGAAGAGCAGTTCTTC. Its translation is CASSVGLAEEQFF.

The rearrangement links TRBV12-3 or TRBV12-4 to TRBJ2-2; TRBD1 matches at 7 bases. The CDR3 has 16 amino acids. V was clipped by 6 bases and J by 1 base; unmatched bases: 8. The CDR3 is CASSRTGAMNTGELFF. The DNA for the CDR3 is TGTGCCAGCAGCAGAACAGGGGCCATGAACACCGGGGAGCTGTTTTTT.

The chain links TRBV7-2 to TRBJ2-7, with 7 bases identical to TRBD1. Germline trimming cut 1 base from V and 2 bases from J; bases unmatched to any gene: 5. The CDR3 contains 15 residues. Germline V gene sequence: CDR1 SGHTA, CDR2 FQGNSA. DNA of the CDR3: TGTGCCAGCAGCTTAGTGACAGGGTTAACCTACGAGCAGTACTTC. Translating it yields CASSLVTGLTYEQYF.